Shown below are 32 T cell receptor beta chains from a single sample sequenced in a study of cytomegalovirus exposure and HLA in healthy donors. Generated by immunoSEQ multiplex PCR, the TCRdb table keeps only in-frame clones and is missing some. The repertoire holds about 200,000 clones, with roughly 82% as singletons. Sequenced: PBMCs. These receptors all come from a woman aged 25 to 45 in good health and CMV-seropositive.

Written as DNA, the CDR3 is TGTGCCAGCAGTGCACTCAGGGCTGGCAATCAGCCCCAGCATTTT. Protein product: CASSALRAGNQPQHF. The rearrangement uses TRBV6-1 and TRBJ1-5, with a weak D call TRBD1 (5 bases). The CDR3 runs 15 residues. The germline V gene encodes CDR1 MNHNS and CDR2 SASEGT. The V gene lost 4 bases and the J gene lost 2 bases, with 12 bases spanning the gap.

This chain uses TRBV27 with TRBJ1-1, with a possible D match to TRBD1 (6 bases). Germline V gene data show CDR1 as MNHEY and CDR2 as SMNVEV (reference sequence). V lost 3 bases to trimming and J lost 0 bases, with 14 bases between them. The CDR3 totals 16 residues. The CDR3 DNA reads as TGTGCCAGCAGTTTCGGTTTCGGGACAATGAACACTGAAGCTTTCTTT. Translated: CASSFGFGTMNTEAFF.

The chain combines TRBV6-1 with TRBJ2-7; D perhaps matches TRBD1 (6 bases). V lost 9 bases and J 0 bases, leaving 18 bases between the germline ends. The CDR3 loop spans 15 amino acids. Germline CDR1 MNHNS, CDR2 SASEGT. The CDR3 DNA follows: TGTGCCAGTCTCCTCACAGGGACCCCCTCCTACGAGCAGTACTTC. Protein sequence: CASLLTGTPSYEQYF.

The chain is built from TRBV28 and TRBJ2-3, with 9 bases identical to TRBD1. J lost 6 bases, V lost 6 bases, and 10 bases had no gene match. CDR1 is MDHEN, CDR2 SYDVKM, per germline. CDR3 length equals 15 residues. The CDR3 loop is CASSTYRTGVDTQYF. In DNA, the CDR3 is TGTGCCAGCAGCACCTATCGGACAGGGGTGGATACGCAGTATTTT.

CDR3 in amino acids: CATSRGRYGYTF. CDR3 bases: TGTGCCACCAGCAGAGGGAGGTATGGCTACACCTTC. The chain employs TRBV15 and TRBJ1-2; D unclear. CDR1 LNHNV and CDR2 YYDKDF come from the germline V gene (reference sequence). Trimming left V 1 base short and J 5 bases short, with 5 bases between. There are 12 residues in the CDR3.

This rearrangement joins TRBV14 to TRBJ1-1; D unresolved. Trimming pared 0 bases from V and 11 bases from J, leaving 7 bases between. Germline V gene sequence: CDR1 SGHDN, CDR2 FVKESK. This CDR3 spans 11 amino acids. Written as DNA, the CDR3 is TGTGCCAGCAGCCAAGATACGGTCGCTTTCTTT. It encodes CASSQDTVAFF. Using reference TRBV14 and TRBJ1-1 for the parts outside the CDR3, the full variable domain is EAGVTQFPSHSVIEKGQTVTLRCDPISGHDNLYWYRRVMGKEIKFLLHFVKESKQDESGMPNNRFLAERTGGTYSTLKVQPAELEDSGVYFCASSQDTVAFFGQGTRLTVV.

The V and J genes are TRBV18 and TRBJ2-4; 7 positions agree with TRBD2. Per the germline V gene, CDR1 is KGHSH and CDR2 is LQKENI. The J segment lost 0 bases and the V segment lost 1 base, leaving 12 bases of the junction unmatched. This CDR3 spans 19 amino acids. The CDR3 DNA sequence: TGTGCCAGCTCACCACTAGCGGGCCTAACAAGACGAGCCAAAAACATTCAGTACTTC. It specifies CASSPLAGLTRRAKNIQYF.

This clone occurred a few times. The chain couples TRBV5-1 to TRBJ2-1, with 9 bases matching TRBD1. CDR1 and CDR2 from the germline V gene are SGHRS and YFSETQ. The CDR3 extends over 15 amino acids. The V and J ends lost 4 bases and 4 bases, in that order; junction bases with no gene match: 6. CDR3 loop: CASSPEGQGYNEQFF. The DNA for the CDR3 is TGCGCCAGCAGCCCGGAGGGACAGGGATACAATGAGCAGTTCTTC.

This chain joins TRBV4-1 and TRBJ2-1; D possibly corresponds to TRBD2 (5 bases). Trimming removed 3 bases at V and 7 bases at J, with 19 bases between. The CDR3 extends over 16 amino acids. The germline gives CDR1 MGHRA, CDR2 YSYEKL. This chain's CDR3 is CASSQPASVRGNEQFF. The CDR3 nucleotides are TGCGCCAGCAGCCAGCCCGCCTCCGTCCGGGGAAATGAGCAGTTCTTC.

This clone was observed a single time. The rearrangement uses TRBV2 and TRBJ2-7; D gene uncertain. CDR1 and CDR2 (germline): SNHLY, FYNNEI. The V gene lost 8 bases and the J gene lost 2 bases, with 16 bases spanning the gap. The CDR3 is made up of 14 amino acids. The CDR3 spells CASRPELSPYEQYF. The CDR3 nucleotides are TGTGCCAGCCGTCCGGAGCTAAGTCCCTACGAGCAGTACTTC.

The rearrangement uses TRBV5-1 and TRBJ2-3, with D unclear. The CDR3 length is 15 residues. CDR1 is SGHRS, CDR2 YFSETQ, per germline. V was pared by 0 bases and J by 1 base, with 9 bases between. The CDR3 loop reads CASSLARGGTDTQYF. The CDR3 DNA follows: TGCGCCAGCAGCTTGGCGCGTGGAGGCACAGATACGCAGTATTTT.

The chain recombines TRBV27 with TRBJ2-7; D gene unclear. Germline values: CDR1 MNHEY, CDR2 SMNVEV (reference sequence). The V and J ends lost 8 bases and 2 bases respectively, with 4 bases between them. This CDR3 region has 10 residues. Here the CDR3 DNA reads TGTGCCAGCGGCCCCTACGAGCAGTACTTC. As protein: CASGPYEQYF.

CDR3 sequence reads: CASSALTSGSRYEQYF. The CDR3 DNA sequence: TGTGCCAGCAGTGCCCTGACTAGCGGGAGTCGGTACGAGCAGTACTTC. V and J are TRBV6-1 and TRBJ2-7, with 12 bases fitting TRBD2. CDR3 length equals 16 residues. Germline V gives CDR1 MNHNS, CDR2 SASEGT. Trimming removed 4 bases from V and 4 bases from J; junction bases left unmatched: 8.

This CDR3 reads CASSLQGSGNTIYF. CDR3 sequence (DNA): TGTGCCAGCAGTTTACAGGGCTCTGGAAACACCATATATTTT. This chain joins TRBV2 and TRBJ1-3; D is possibly TRBD1 (6 bases). The V gene's germline CDR1 is SNHLY and CDR2 FYNNEI. The CDR3 is 14 residues long. V was cut by 5 bases and J by 0 bases, with 8 bases left in between.

This chain uses TRBV29-1 with TRBJ2-5; tentatively, D is TRBD2 (5 bases). The CDR3 spans 12 residues. The ends were cut back, 3 bases at V and 5 bases at J, with 10 bases in the middle. Germline CDR1 reads SQVTM; CDR2 reads ANQGSEA. The CDR3 coding sequence is TGCAGCGTTGATTCTCTAGCTGAGACCCAGTACTTC. It yields the protein CSVDSLAETQYF. The whole variable domain, remainder taken from reference TRBV29-1 and TRBJ2-5, is SAVISQKPSRDICQRGTSLTIQCQVDSQVTMMFWYRQQPGQSLTLIATANQGSEATYESGFVIDKFPISRPNLTFSTLTVSNMSPEDSSIYLCSVDSLAETQYFGPGTRLLVL.

This sequence joins TRBV28 and TRBJ1-2, with unresolved D. V lost 7 bases and J 8 bases, leaving 17 bases between the germline ends. The germline gives CDR1 MDHEN, CDR2 SYDVKM. This CDR3 spans 13 amino acids. CDR3 amino acids: CASIRSGIGGYTF. The CDR3 DNA reads as TGTGCCAGCATAAGGTCAGGCATAGGAGGCTACACCTTC.

The rearrangement joins TRBV5-6 to TRBJ2-2; 14 positions agree with TRBD2. Germline CDR1 reads SGHDT; CDR2 reads YYEEEE. The CDR3 spans 16 residues. Trimming removed 3 bases from V and 5 bases from J; junction bases left unmatched: 3. The CDR3 region has the DNA TGTGCCAGCAGCTCAGGGACTAGCGGGGGAACCGGGGAGCTGTTTTTT. The encoded protein is CASSSGTSGGTGELFF.

The rearrangement uses TRBV7-2 and TRBJ2-1, with a tentative D call TRBD2 (6 bases). V gave up 1 base and J gave up 7 bases, with 14 bases separating them. Per the germline V gene, CDR1 is SGHTA and CDR2 is FQGNSA. This CDR3 has 15 amino acids. In DNA, the CDR3 is TGTGCCAGCAGCTTAGAACTAGCTGGTCGGAATGAGCAGTTCTTC. Translating it yields CASSLELAGRNEQFF.

This clone has more than one count but fewer than ten. The DNA for the CDR3 is TGCAGCGTTGAGGTGCAGGGCGATCAGCCCCAGCATTTT. It is translated as CSVEVQGDQPQHF. J is TRBJ1-5 and V is TRBV29-1, with a tentative D call TRBD1 (5 bases). CDR1 and CDR2 (germline): SQVTM, ANQGSEA. The CDR3 contains 13 residues. The germline V and J ends were trimmed by 3 bases and 5 bases, with 11 bases remaining between them.

The sample holds one count of this clone. The V gene is TRBV20-1, the J gene TRBJ2-1; D unresolved. The CDR3 is 11 residues long. Germline V gives CDR1 DFQATT, CDR2 SNEGSKA (reference sequence). V was clipped by 3 bases and J by 12 bases, with 12 bases between them. CDR3 loop: CSARIAAGQFF. The CDR3 DNA is TGCAGTGCTAGGATAGCAGCCGGGCAGTTCTTC.

V usage is TRBV7-2 and J usage is TRBJ2-7; TRBD2 matches at 7 bases. The CDR3 has 16 residues. CDR1 is SGHTA, CDR2 FQGNSA, per germline. V lost 2 bases, J lost 0 bases, and 7 bases stayed unmatched. DNA for the CDR3: TGTGCCAGCAGCTTATTGGATGCTAGCGGCTCCTACGAGCAGTACTTC. Protein product: CASSLLDASGSYEQYF.

V gene TRBV29-1 combines with J gene TRBJ2-7; 9 bases map to TRBD2. Per the germline V gene, CDR1 is SQVTM and CDR2 is ANQGSEA. The CDR3 consists of 12 residues. V gave up 7 bases and J gave up 5 bases; unmatched junction bases: 6. CDR3 nucleotide sequence: TGCAGCGGTGGACTAGCGCAAAACGAGCAGTACTTC. This sequence encodes CSGGLAQNEQYF.

The chain combines TRBV5-1 with TRBJ2-1; the match to TRBD2 covers 9 bases. J gave up 13 bases and V 5 bases, and 16 bases lay outside the gene matches. CDR1 is SGHRS and CDR2 is YFSETQ in the germline V gene. The CDR3 loop spans 15 amino acids. In DNA, the CDR3 is TGCGCCAGCAGACCCGGGACTAGCCGGGCCCAGTCCCAGTTCTTC. Translation gives CASRPGTSRAQSQFF.

This chain uses TRBV7-8 with TRBJ2-7, with 7 bases aligning to TRBD1. After removal of 4 bases from V and 2 bases from J, the junction contained 8 bases not matched to a gene. The CDR3 contains 15 residues. Germline V CDR1 and CDR2: SGHVS, FQNEAQ. The CDR3 spells CASSYYRGHTYEQYF. In nucleotides, the CDR3 is TGTGCCAGCAGCTACTACAGGGGTCACACCTACGAGCAGTACTTC.

In its sample, this clone was seen once. The chain uses TRBV6-1 and TRBJ2-5, with D possibly TRBD1 on 5 matching bases. This CDR3 spans 13 amino acids. Trimming left V 4 bases short and J 5 bases short, with 11 bases between. Germline V gives CDR1 MNHNS, CDR2 SASEGT. The CDR3 spells CASSGTGPETQYF. CDR3 DNA sequence: TGTGCCAGCAGTGGCACAGGACCGGAGACCCAGTACTTC.

The gene calls are TRBV2 and TRBJ2-1, with TRBD2 identical over 8 bases. The V segment lost 1 base and the J segment 4 bases; nucleotides outside the gene matches: 3. Per the germline V gene, CDR1 is SNHLY and CDR2 is FYNNEI. The CDR3 contains 15 residues. The CDR3 DNA sequence: TGTGCCAGCAGTGAAGACGGGACTAGTTACAATGAGCAGTTCTTC. This sequence encodes CASSEDGTSYNEQFF.

This chain links TRBV2 with TRBJ2-7; no clear D. Germline V gene lookup returns CDR1 SNHLY and CDR2 FYNNEI. The CDR3 spans 14 residues. The ends were cut back, 1 base at V and 0 bases at J, with 7 bases in the middle. The CDR3 DNA reads TGTGCCAGCAGTGAAGAAGCACTCTCCTACGAGCAGTACTTC. Encoded protein: CASSEEALSYEQYF.

This chain joins TRBV6-4 and TRBJ2-5, with D possibly being TRBD2 (5 bases). Trimming took 7 bases from V and 4 from J, leaving 16 bases between them. There are 14 residues in the CDR3. Germline V gives CDR1 MRHNA, CDR2 SNTAGT. CDR3 protein: CASIAKSEGETQYF. Written as DNA, the CDR3 is TGTGCCAGCATAGCAAAAAGCGAGGGAGAGACCCAGTACTTC.

CDR3 sequence reads: CASSSTGLGNQPQHF. The CDR3 DNA sequence: TGTGCCAGCAGCTCAACAGGGTTGGGCAATCAGCCCCAGCATTTT. The J gene is TRBJ1-5, the V gene TRBV7-6; a possible D gene is TRBD1 (6 bases). The CDR3 covers 15 residues. Trimming stripped 4 bases from V and 2 bases from J, with 12 bases between. Per the germline V gene, CDR1 is SGHVS and CDR2 is FNYEAQ.

The chain uses TRBV6-1 and TRBJ2-7; 10 nucleotides match TRBD1. Trimming removed 5 bases from V and 5 bases from J; junction bases left unmatched: 9. CDR1 is MNHNS and CDR2 is SASEGT in the germline V gene. This CDR3 contains 15 residues. CDR3 in amino acids: CASSTRDRGLHEQYF. In DNA form, the CDR3 reads TGTGCCAGCAGTACCCGAGACAGGGGGCTCCACGAGCAGTACTTC.

The chain has TRBV11-1 and TRBJ2-3, with D perhaps matching TRBD2 (5 bases). The ends were cut back, 5 bases at V and 6 bases at J, with 15 bases in the middle. The germline CDR1 and CDR2 sequences are SGHAT and FQDESV (reference sequence). This CDR3 region has 14 residues. CDR3 bases: TGTGCCAGCAGCCCCGGTGGTAGCGCCGATACGCAGTATTTT. It encodes CASSPGGSADTQYF.

This clone is a singleton in its sample. CDR3 amino acids: CASSLELTGYGYTF. The CDR3 DNA reads TGTGCCAGCAGCTTAGAATTGACAGGGTACGGCTACACCTTC. The rearrangement links TRBV11-1 to TRBJ1-2; 7 bases map to TRBD1. CDR1 SGHAT and CDR2 FQDESV come from the germline V gene (reference sequence). Trimming cost V 1 base and J 8 bases; bases outside gene matches: 7. This CDR3 comprises 14 residues.